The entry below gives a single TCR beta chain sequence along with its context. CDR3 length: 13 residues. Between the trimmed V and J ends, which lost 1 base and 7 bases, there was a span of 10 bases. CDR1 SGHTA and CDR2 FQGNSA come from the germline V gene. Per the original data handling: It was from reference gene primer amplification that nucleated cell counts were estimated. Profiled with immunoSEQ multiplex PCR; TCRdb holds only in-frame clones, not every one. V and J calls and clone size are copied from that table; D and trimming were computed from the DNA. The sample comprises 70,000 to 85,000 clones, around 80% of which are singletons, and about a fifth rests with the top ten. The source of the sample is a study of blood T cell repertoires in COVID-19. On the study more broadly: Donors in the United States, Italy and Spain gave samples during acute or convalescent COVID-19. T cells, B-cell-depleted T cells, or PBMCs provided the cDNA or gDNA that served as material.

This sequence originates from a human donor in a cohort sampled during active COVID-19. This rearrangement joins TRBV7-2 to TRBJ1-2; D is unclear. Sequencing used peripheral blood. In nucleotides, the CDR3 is TGTGCCAGCAGCTTAGAGCGGGGAGCTGGCTACACCTTC. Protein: CASSLERGAGYTF.